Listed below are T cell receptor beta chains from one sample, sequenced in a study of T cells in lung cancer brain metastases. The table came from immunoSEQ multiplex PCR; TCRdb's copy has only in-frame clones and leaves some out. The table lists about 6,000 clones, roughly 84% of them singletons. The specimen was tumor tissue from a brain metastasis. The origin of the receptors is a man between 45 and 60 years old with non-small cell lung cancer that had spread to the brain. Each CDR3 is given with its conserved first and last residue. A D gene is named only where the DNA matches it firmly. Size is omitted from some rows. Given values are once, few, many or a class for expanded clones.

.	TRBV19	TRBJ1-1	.	TGTGCCAGTAGCGAACTCCCGTACACTGAAGCTTTCTTT	CASSELPYTEAFF
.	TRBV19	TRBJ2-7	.	TGTGCCAGTAGTGGTCCCCCCTCCGGGTACGAGCAGTACTTC	CASSGPPSGYEQYF
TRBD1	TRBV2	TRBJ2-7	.	TGTGCCAGCAGTAAGGACAGGCGGTACGAGCAGTACTTC	CASSKDRRYEQYF
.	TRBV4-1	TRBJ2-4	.	TGCGCCAGCAGTTTGGCTACTCAAGAACCCAAAAACATTCAGTACTTC	CASSLATQEPKNIQYF
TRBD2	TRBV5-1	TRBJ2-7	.	TGCGCCAGCAGCTATTACCCCGGGACTAAAAACGAGCAGTACTTC	CASSYYPGTKNEQYF
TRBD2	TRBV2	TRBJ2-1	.	TGTGCCAGCAGCTCAGAGGGACTAGCGGGGGGCGGAGAGCAGTTCTTC	CASSSEGLAGGGEQFF
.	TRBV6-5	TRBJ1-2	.	TGTGCCAGCAGTTACGGACGCGGGAACTATGGCTACACCTTC	CASSYGRGNYGYTF
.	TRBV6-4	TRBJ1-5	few	TGTGCCAGCAGTGCCGGAGACAATCAGCCCCAGCATTTT	CASSAGDNQPQHF
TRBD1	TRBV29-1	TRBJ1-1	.	TGCAGCGTTGGGGGCGACAGGGACCCTTTCTTT	CSVGGDRDPFF
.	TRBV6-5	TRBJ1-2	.	TGTGCCAGCAGTTACTCGGGGCGAGGCTACACCTTC	CASSYSGRGYTF
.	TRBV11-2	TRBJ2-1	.	TGTGCCAGCAGCTTATACAGGTACAATGAGCAGTTCTTC	CASSLYRYNEQFF
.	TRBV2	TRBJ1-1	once	TGTGCCAGCAGGTCCAGGGATGAAGCTTTCTTT	CASRSRDEAFF
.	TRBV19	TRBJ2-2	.	TGTGCCAGTAGTCGTCCCTTGACCAGGGAGCTGTTTTTT	CASSRPLTRELFF
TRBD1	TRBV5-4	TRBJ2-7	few	TGTGCCAGCAGCCTGAACCGGGACAGGGTGTCCGAGCAGTACTTC	CASSLNRDRVSEQYF
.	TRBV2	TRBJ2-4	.	TGTGCCAGCAGTGAGGACACCTTAAGAAACATTCAGTACTTC	CASSEDTLRNIQYF
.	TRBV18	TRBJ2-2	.	TGTGCCAGCTCACCAGACTTGGACACCGGGGAGCTGTTTTTT	CASSPDLDTGELFF
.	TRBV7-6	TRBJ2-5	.	TGTGCCAGCAGCTTTACAGCCCTGCGGGAGACCCAGTACTTC	CASSFTALRETQYF
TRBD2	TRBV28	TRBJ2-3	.	TGTGCCAGCAGTTTCCTAGCGGGAACAGATACGCAGTATTTT	CASSFLAGTDTQYF
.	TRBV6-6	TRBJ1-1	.	TGTGCCAGCGGATGGTACGGGAACACTGAAGCTTTCTTT	CASGWYGNTEAFF